This T cell receptor (beta chain) was identified during a study of T cell clonality in common variable immunodeficiency. This clone has ten or more counts. What it binds is not known. The read is 3 residues too short to cover the CDR3 end, so that end is filled in from the germline J gene. Data came from immunoSEQ multiplex PCR; TCRdb stores just in-frame clones and leaves some out. The sample yields around 40,000 clones, without any singletons. Germline V gene data show CDR1 as SGHRS and CDR2 as YFSETQ. The junction had 4 bases not matched to a gene; V was cut back by 0 bases and J by 7 bases. This CDR3 region has 14 residues. General study results and limits: TCRbeta clonality was increased in CVID versus healthy controls. In common variable immunodeficiency, TCR beta chains reportedly carried fewer deletions and N-nucleotide insertions.

The sequence was obtained from a person between 18 and 70 years old in good health. The chain employs TRBV5-1 and TRBJ1-2, with 9 bases matching TRBD1. Sequences were obtained from peripheral blood mononuclear cells. The CDR3 reads CASSLEGTGSGYTF. The covered CDR3 bases are TGCGCCAGCAGCTTGGAGGGGACAGGGAGTGGC.